The 10 T cell receptor beta chains below come from one sample, sequenced in a study of blood T cell repertoires in COVID-19. Clones were read by immunoSEQ multiplex PCR, and TCRdb kept only the in-frame ones, dropping some. The sample includes more than 95,000 clones, around 86% of them seen just once. The sample consisted of peripheral blood. These TCRs come from a human donor in a cohort sampled during active COVID-19.

The rearrangement links TRBV19 to TRBJ2-3; 10 nucleotides line up with TRBD2. Germline lookup yields CDR1 LNHDA and CDR2 SQIVND (reference sequence). The J segment lost 5 bases and the V segment lost 6 bases, leaving 8 bases of the junction unmatched. This CDR3 has 15 amino acids. The CDR3 region is CASSPLRLAGDTQYF. The CDR3 DNA reads TGTGCCAGTAGCCCTTTACGACTAGCGGGAGATACGCAGTATTTT.

This clone was recorded a few times. The gene calls are TRBV12-2 and TRBJ2-5; the table gives TRBD1 as D, unverified against the DNA. TRBV12-2 represents a pseudogene. The CDR3 is 14 amino acids. CDR3 DNA: TGTGCAAGTCGCTTAGTCGGACAGCAAGAGACCCAGTACTTC. Translation gives CASRLVGQQETQYF.

V usage is TRBV6-2 or TRBV6-3 and J usage is TRBJ1-5, with 10 positions matching TRBD1. With V trimmed by 4 bases and J by 6 bases, 9 bases remained unmatched. From germline, CDR1 is MNHEY and CDR2 SVGEGT. The CDR3 runs to 16 residues. The CDR3 DNA is TGTGCCAGCAGTTCCCGGGACAGGGGAAAAGGTCAGCCCCAGCATTTT. It encodes CASSSRDRGKGQPQHF.

This clone has only a few counts. The V and J genes are TRBV11-2 and TRBJ2-1, with 8 positions matching TRBD2. The CDR3 is 16 residues long. Losses at the gene ends were 2 bases for V and 12 bases for J; bases not matched to a gene: 15. From germline, CDR1 is SGHAT and CDR2 FQNNGV. The CDR3 protein is CASSLFKSELAGGQFF. The CDR3 DNA sequence: TGTGCCAGCAGCTTATTTAAGTCGGAGTTGGCGGGAGGGCAGTTCTTC.

The V gene is TRBV5-5, the J gene TRBJ2-7; TRBD1 matches 9 bases. The length of the CDR3 is 17 residues. Trimming removed 4 bases from V and 2 bases from J; junction bases left unmatched: 13. The germline CDR1 and CDR2 sequences are SGHKS and YYEKEE (reference sequence). CDR3 sequence: CASSRGQGSGEAYEQYF. CDR3 sequence (DNA): TGTGCCAGCAGCCGCGGACAGGGGAGCGGGGAAGCCTACGAGCAGTACTTC.

The chain has TRBV6-2 or TRBV6-3 and TRBJ2-1, with 10 bases aligning to TRBD2. After removal of 5 bases from V and 6 bases from J, the junction contained 7 bases not matched to a gene. Germline loops: CDR1 MNHEY, CDR2 SVGEGT. The CDR3 totals 15 residues. CDR3 bases: TGTGCCAGCAGTCGCCTAGCGGGAGCGAGCAATGAGCAGTTCTTC. This translates into CASSRLAGASNEQFF.

The CDR3 region is CASTRMIAGINEQFF. The CDR3 DNA is TGTGCCAGCACCCGGATGATAGCGGGTATCAATGAGCAGTTCTTC. V and J are TRBV27 and TRBJ2-1; TRBD2 aligns across 7 bases. Germline-derived CDR1 and CDR2 are MNHEY and SMNVEV (reference sequence). The CDR3 totals 15 residues. V lost 7 bases and J lost 6; bases outside the gene matches: 12.

The chain combines TRBV6-6 with TRBJ1-1; the D gene is possibly TRBD1 (5 bases). The CDR3 contains 16 residues. In germline, CDR1 is MNHNY, CDR2 SVGAGI (reference sequence). V dropped 0 bases and J dropped 5 bases, with 16 bases sitting between them. The CDR3 bases are TGTGCCAGCAGTTACTCGACGGGGCAGGGAGGGACTGAAGCTTTCTTT. Protein product: CASSYSTGQGGTEAFF.

In DNA, the CDR3 is TGTGCCAGCAGCCGCTCGTATAGCCCCGGAGCCTCCTATAATTCACCCCTCCACTTT. It is translated as CASSRSYSPGASYNSPLHF. The chain combines TRBV4-2 with TRBJ1-6; D remains ambiguous. Germline V gene sequence: CDR1 LGHNA, CDR2 YNFKEQ. Trimming stripped 4 bases from V and 0 bases from J, with 19 bases between. CDR3 length: 19 amino acids.

The chain joins TRBV19 to TRBJ1-5; possible D gene TRBD1, 6 bases. The CDR3 totals 15 residues. Trimming left V 6 bases short and J 7 bases short, with 19 bases between. Germline V gene sequence: CDR1 LNHDA, CDR2 SQIVND (reference sequence). CDR3 DNA: TGTGCCAGTAGGGACTTCGACAGGCCTACCCAGCCCCAGCATTTT. As protein: CASRDFDRPTQPQHF.